This record looks at one T cell receptor beta chain sequence and its context. A second PCR of 7 to 11 cycles used a sample-barcoded 5' primer and a J-beta primer mix. From the 5' RACE reads, TCRdb called clonotypes with MiXCR, one entry per CDR3 protein. The data show 600,000 to 1,000,000 distinct CDR3 sequences, roughly 60% seen once. The sample belongs to a study of blood T cells in healthy people across ages. The germline CDR1 and CDR2 sequences are SGHDN and FVKESK. V was trimmed by 4 bases and J by 4 bases, leaving 13 bases between them. This CDR3 is built from 14 residues. The chain has TRBV14 and TRBJ2-5, with unresolved D. Sequenced material: blood. This receptor was obtained from a young man in good health. The CDR3 region is CASSPGRSGETQYF. For the CDR3, the DNA is TGTGCCAGCAGCCCCGGACGGTCAGGAGAGACCCAGTACTTC.